A single sample is the source of the 11 T cell receptor beta chains below, sequenced in a study of T cell responses to AZD1222 COVID-19 vaccine. Sequenced by immunoSEQ multiplex PCR; TCRdb stores in-frame clones only, minus some. The sample consists of 130,000 to 150,000 clones, about 90% of them appearing once. This specimen consisted of peripheral blood, obtained 28 days after the second AZD1222 dose. These receptors were collected from an adult who received the AZD1222 COVID-19 vaccine.

The CDR3 DNA is TGTGCCAGCAGCGACGCCCACACCTACGAGCAGTACTTC. Translation gives CASSDAHTYEQYF. This chain joins TRBV2 and TRBJ2-7; D ambiguous. The germline V gene has CDR1 SNHLY and CDR2 FYNNEI. Trimming left V 6 bases short and J 2 bases short, with 11 bases between. CDR3 size: 13 residues.

The chain couples TRBV7-3 to TRBJ2-1, with 9 bases matching TRBD2. The CDR3 extends over 13 amino acids. Trimming at V came to 8 bases and at J to 4 bases, leaving 3 bases not matched to a gene. Looked up from germline, CDR1 is SGHTA and CDR2 is FQGTGA. The CDR3 loop is CASALAGYNEQFF. For the CDR3, the DNA is TGTGCCAGCGCCCTAGCGGGATACAATGAGCAGTTCTTC.

This chain uses TRBV30 with TRBJ2-1; 7 nucleotides align to TRBD2. V shed 3 bases and J 0 bases; nucleotides not matched to a gene: 5. The germline V gene encodes CDR1 GTSNPN and CDR2 SVGIG (reference sequence). The CDR3 runs to 15 residues. In DNA form, the CDR3 reads TGTGCCTGGAGGAAGCGGGGAAGCTCCTACAATGAGCAGTTCTTC. Translation gives CAWRKRGSSYNEQFF.

This rearrangement joins TRBV30 to TRBJ2-1; 15 bases are shared with TRBD2. This CDR3 contains 13 residues. CDR1 GTSNPN and CDR2 SVGIG come from the germline V gene (reference sequence). V lost 7 bases, J lost 7 bases, and 2 bases stayed unmatched. The CDR3 nucleotides read TGTGCCTCCGGGACTAGCGGGGGGAATGAGCAGTTCTTC. It encodes CASGTSGGNEQFF. Drawing the rest from reference TRBV30 and TRBJ2-1, the complete variable domain is SQTIHQWPATLVQPVGSPLSLECTVEGTSNPNLYWYRQAAGRGLQLLFYSVGIGQISSEVPQNLSASRPQDRQFILSSKKLLLSDSGFYLCASGTSGGNEQFFGPGTRLTVL.

This chain joins TRBV5-1 and TRBJ1-1, with unresolved D. Germline V gene lookup returns CDR1 SGHRS and CDR2 YFSETQ. The CDR3 is 13 residues long. The V gene lost 4 bases and the J gene lost 5 bases, with 12 bases spanning the gap. The CDR3 DNA reads TGCGCCAGCAGCGTGGGTCGCCTTACTGAAGCTTTCTTT. It is translated as CASSVGRLTEAFF.

The rearrangement uses TRBV5-1 and TRBJ2-3, with D perhaps TRBD2 (6 bases). This CDR3 region has 15 residues. Deletions cut 2 bases from V and 4 bases from J, with 14 bases between. Germline V gene data show CDR1 as SGHRS and CDR2 as YFSETQ. The CDR3 DNA reads TGCGCCAGCAGCTTAGCTAGCGCGGCTCCAGATACGCAGTATTTT. Protein product: CASSLASAAPDTQYF.

The chain is built from TRBV11-3 and TRBJ1-2, with 8 bases that match TRBD1. The ends lost 5 bases at V and 4 bases at J; junction bases unmatched: 3. The CDR3 loop spans 13 amino acids. Germline V gene sequence: CDR1 SGHNT, CDR2 YENEEA. The CDR3 coding sequence is TGTGCCAGCAGCAATACAGGGGGCTATGGCTACACCTTC. Translated: CASSNTGGYGYTF.

The chain employs TRBV3-1 (or the pseudogene TRBV3-2) and TRBJ1-4; D call uncertain. With 7 bases removed from V and 3 bases from J, the gap between germline ends came to 12 bases. This CDR3 has 14 residues. Germline V gives CDR1 LGHDT, CDR2 YNNKEL (reference sequence). This CDR3 reads CASITTDPNEKLFF. CDR3 nucleotides: TGTGCCAGCATCACTACGGACCCTAATGAAAAACTGTTTTTT.

The chain couples TRBV7-8 to TRBJ2-5, with a possible D match to TRBD1 (6 bases). Germline V gene data show CDR1 as SGHVS and CDR2 as FQNEAQ. V was clipped by 1 base and J by 5 bases, with 11 bases between them. The CDR3 consists of 14 residues. In DNA form, the CDR3 reads TGTGCCAGCAGCTTAGGACAGGTCAGGGAGACCCAGTACTTC. Encoded protein: CASSLGQVRETQYF.

This chain joins TRBV4-2 and TRBJ1-4; D uncertain. The CDR3 is made up of 15 amino acids. Germline lookup yields CDR1 LGHNA and CDR2 YNFKEQ. The V and J ends lost 1 base and 5 bases respectively, with 11 bases between them. The CDR3 nucleotides read TGTGCCAGCAGCCAAGTAACTTTGGGAAATGAAAAACTGTTTTTT. Translating it yields CASSQVTLGNEKLFF.

The gene calls are TRBV19 and TRBJ1-5; unclear D gene. Germline V gene data show CDR1 as LNHDA and CDR2 as SQIVND (reference sequence). V lost 6 bases and J 4 bases, leaving 10 bases between the germline ends. The CDR3 has 13 residues. For the CDR3, the DNA is TGTGCCAGTAGAAATATAGTAAATCAGCCCCAGCATTTT. Amino acids: CASRNIVNQPQHF.